These 23 T cell receptor beta chains came from one sample sequenced in a study of CD8+CD57+ T cells in acquired aplastic anemia. Patients sequenced had flow cytometry evidence of CD8+CD57+ cell expansion. Genomic DNA, the template, was used for profiling of the TCR beta VDJ and CDR3. TCRdb fed the reads into MiXCR, producing one record per CDR3 protein. The sample lists fewer than 300,000 distinct CDR3 sequences, 70% to 85% occurring once. Sequences were obtained from sorted CD4+, CD8+, or CD8+CD57+ T cells (not recorded which) from PBMCs. These receptors came from a human donor with aplastic anemia.

In its sample, this clonotype was seen a few times. The chain has TRBV13 and TRBJ2-7, with D perhaps given as TRBD1 or TRBD2 (6 bases each). The CDR3 length is 15 residues. Looked up from germline, CDR1 is PRHDT and CDR2 is FYEKMQ (reference sequence). Trimming shortened V by 5 bases and J by 3 bases, and 17 bases separated the two germline ends. In DNA form, the CDR3 reads TGTGCCAGCAGCCCAAGTGTGGGGGGCTACTACGAGCAGTACTTC. Its protein is CASSPSVGGYYEQYF.

V is TRBV7-9 and J is TRBJ2-1, with D possibly matching TRBD2 (6 bases). This CDR3 is built from 12 residues. V was shortened by 5 bases and J by 13 bases, with 15 bases between the two germline ends. In germline, CDR1 is SEHNR, CDR2 FQNEAQ (reference sequence). CDR3 sequence reads: CASSQAGGFQFF. The CDR3 DNA follows: TGTGCCAGCAGCCAAGCGGGTGGGTTCCAGTTCTTC.

The chain recombines TRBV24-1 with TRBJ2-1; TRBD1 or TRBD2 may be the D gene (7 bases each). The CDR3 runs 16 residues. The ends were cut back, 11 bases at V and 8 bases at J, with 27 bases in the middle. Germline assignment: CDR1 KGHDR and CDR2 SFDVKD. CDR3 in amino acids: CASSQGGGIGQDEQFF. The CDR3 bases are TGTGCCAGCAGCCAGGGGGGGGGGATCGGTCAGGATGAGCAGTTCTTC.

The chain links TRBV7-9 to TRBJ2-2; no clear D. The V gene's germline CDR1 is SEHNR and CDR2 FQNEAQ (reference sequence). The CDR3 covers 15 residues. Trimming stripped 5 bases from V and 6 bases from J, with 16 bases between. CDR3 sequence: CASSPLEGIAGELFF. DNA of the CDR3: TGTGCCAGCAGCCCCCTTGAAGGGATTGCCGGGGAGCTGTTTTTT.

The gene calls are TRBV7-9 and TRBJ2-5; perhaps D is TRBD1 or TRBD2 (6 bases each). V lost 3 bases and J lost 11, with 25 bases in between. The CDR3 is made up of 16 amino acids. Per germline, CDR1 SEHNR and CDR2 FQNEAQ (reference sequence). This chain's CDR3 is CASSFQKRGESDEQYF. CDR3 DNA sequence: TGTGCCAGCAGCTTTCAAAAAAGGGGGGAGAGCGATGAGCAGTACTTC.

The CDR3 bases are TGTGCCAGTAGTATCGCTAGCGGAGCTTACGAGCAGTTCTTC. Translated: CASSIASGAYEQFF. This chain connects TRBV19 to TRBJ2-7; 7 positions agree with TRBD2. TRBJ2-1 explains the end of the DNA better; the J call may be wrong. CDR3 size: 14 residues. Looked up from germline, CDR1 is LNHDA and CDR2 is SQIVND (reference sequence).

For this clonotype: At one boundary the junction diverges from the germline segment, which might be a read error. The rearrangement links TRBV7-8 to TRBJ1-1, with D tentatively TRBD1 (5 bases). The CDR3 is 15 amino acids. Germline loops: CDR1 SGHVS, CDR2 FQNEAQ. The CDR3 region is CASSFDPDGTTESFF. The DNA for the CDR3 is TGTGCCAGCAGCTTTGATCCAGACGGGACCACTGAATCTTTCTTT.

This clonotype was detected only once. This sequence joins TRBV7-9 and TRBJ1-2; the D is unclear. V was trimmed by 0 bases and J by 3 bases, leaving 14 bases between them. Germline V gene data show CDR1 as SEHNR and CDR2 as FQNEAQ (reference sequence). This CDR3 contains 16 residues. In DNA, the CDR3 is TGTGCCAGCAGCTTAGCCATTTCGTGGGAGGACTATGGCTACACCTTC. It translates to CASSLAISWEDYGYTF.

Only one count was recorded for this clonotype. Germline and junction disagree at one end, which may indicate a read error. The chain uses TRBV7-8 and TRBJ2-5; D ambiguous. The CDR3 length is 14 residues. CDR1 is SGHVS and CDR2 is FQNEAQ in the germline V gene. CDR3 sequence: CATSFGSDQETHYF. CDR3 sequence (DNA): TGTGCCACCAGCTTTGGGTCAGACCAAGAGACCCATTACTTC.

V and J are TRBV2 and TRBJ2-3, with TRBD2 matching 8 bases. CDR1 SNHLY and CDR2 FYNNEI come from the germline V gene. The CDR3 has 13 residues. In DNA, the CDR3 is TGTGCTAGCGGGACCGCTAGCACAGATACGCAGTATTTT. Translated: CASGTASTDTQYF. The whole variable domain, filled in from reference TRBV2 and TRBJ2-3, reads EPEVTQTPSHQVTQMGQEVILRCVPISNHLYFYWYRQILGQKVEFLVSFYNNEISEKSEIFDDQFSVERPDGSNFTLKIRSTKLEDSAMYFCASGTASTDTQYFGPGTRLTVL.

This chain uses TRBV7-3 with TRBJ1-4; a possible D gene is TRBD1 (6 bases). CDR3 length equals 17 residues. Germline CDR1 is SGHTA and CDR2 is FQGTGA. Trimming stripped 10 bases from V and 4 bases from J, with 25 bases between. The CDR3 reads CAISLTTGAHINEKLFF. The CDR3 nucleotides read TGTGCCATCAGTCTGACGACAGGAGCACACATTAATGAAAAACTGTTTTTT.

The chain links TRBV2 to TRBJ1-1, with D possibly TRBD1 on 6 matching bases. V was trimmed by 8 bases and J by 14 bases, leaving 36 bases between them. Germline-derived CDR1 and CDR2 are SNHLY and FYNNEI. The length of the CDR3 is 17 residues. As DNA, the CDR3 is TGTGCCAGCGGGGACGGGGACACAGAGGCGCAGAACTCTGACGCATTCTTT. Amino acids: CASGDGDTEAQNSDAFF.

J is TRBJ2-1 and V is TRBV15; D remains unclear. Trimming cost V 1 base and J 5 bases, with 12 bases left between them. CDR1 and CDR2 (germline): LNHNV, YYDKDF (reference sequence). There are 15 residues in the CDR3. CDR3 in DNA: TGTGCCACCAGCAGAGGTAGGGATGGTAACAATGAGCAGTTCTTC. It codes for CATSRGRDGNNEQFF.

This clonotype was seen only a few times. The V call is TRBV15, the J call TRBJ2-3; 11 bases fit TRBD2. Germline V CDR1 and CDR2: LNHNV, YYDKDF (reference sequence). J gave up 4 bases and V 0 bases, and 0 bases lay outside the gene matches. The CDR3 contains 15 residues. This CDR3 reads CATSRDSGGADTQYF. CDR3 coding DNA: TGTGCCACCAGCAGAGATAGCGGGGGGGCAGATACGCAGTATTTT.

Concerning this clonotype itself: At one boundary the junction diverges from the germline segment, which might be a read error. The chain links TRBV7-6 to TRBJ1-2; the D is unclear. This CDR3 is built from 16 residues. CDR1 and CDR2 (germline): SGHVS, FNYEAQ. The CDR3 loop is CAGSSEREVFLFRYTF. CDR3 nucleotide sequence: TGTGCCGGCAGTTCGGAGAGGGAAGTTTTCCTATTCCGCTACACCTTC.

Of note for this clonotype: The CDR3 end shows no conserved phenylalanine or tryptophan, and so a read error is likely. It is unclear where the CDR3 begins or ends on the DNA, so no DNA is shown, and the CDR3 is as TCRdb lists it. The V and J genes are TRBV2 and TRBJ2-1; the table's D gene call, TRBD1, was not cross checked with the DNA. Per the germline V gene, CDR1 is SNHLY and CDR2 is FYNNEI. 16 amino acids form the CDR3, both terminal residues included. The CDR3 here is CASGDGGTNAQYFGPG.

The V call is TRBV9, the J call TRBJ2-2, with D perhaps matching TRBD1 or TRBD2 (6 bases each). The CDR3 is made up of 15 amino acids. Per germline, CDR1 SGDLS and CDR2 YYNGEE. Trimming removed 3 bases from V and 16 bases from J, with 25 bases in between. The CDR3 DNA reads as TGTGCCAGCAGCGGATGGTGGACAGATAACGGCGGGGAGTTTTTT. Amino acid sequence: CASSGWWTDNGGEFF. Full variable domain (outside the CDR3, taken from reference TRBV9 and TRBJ2-2): DSGVTQTPKHLITATGQRVTLRCSPRSGDLSVYWYQQSLDQGLQFLIQYYNGEERAKGNILERFSAQQFPDLHSELNLSSLELGDSALYFCASSGWWTDNGGEFFGEGSRLTVL.

A word on this clonotype: The CDR3 does not end in the conserved phenylalanine or tryptophan, so this is likely a read error. Because the CDR3's place on the DNA is in doubt, the DNA is left out and the CDR3 is given as listed by TCRdb. The chain has TRBV7-4 and TRBJ1-2. The CDR3 length equals 13 residues, ends included. Per germline, CDR1 SGHVT and CDR2 SQSDAQ. CDR3 residues: CASSTGRLGSLRA.

The table lists this clonotype with a few counts. The chain is built from TRBV12-5 and TRBJ2-7, with D perhaps TRBD1 (6 bases). Germline assignment: CDR1 LGHNT and CDR2 FRNRAP. The CDR3 extends over 12 amino acids. The CDR3 DNA reads as TGTGCCAGCAGTTCTCAGGGGTACGAGCAGTACTTC. Amino acids: CASSSQGYEQYF.

Of note for this clonotype: The CDR3 carries no conserved terminal phenylalanine or tryptophan, so it likely arises from a read error. It is unclear where the CDR3 begins or ends on the DNA, so no DNA is shown, and the CDR3 is as TCRdb lists it. The chain joins TRBV7-6 to TRBJ2-1; the DNA was not used to check the table's D call, TRBD1. The germline gives CDR1 SGHVS, CDR2 FNYEAQ. The CDR3 is 13 amino acids in total, end residues counted. The CDR3 reads CASSSGRGQDSNH.

This clonotype occurred many times. The chain employs TRBV6-2 or TRBV6-3 and TRBJ2-3, with TRBD2 matching 8 bases. V lost 6 bases and J lost 2; bases outside the gene matches: 7. This CDR3 contains 15 residues. The germline V gene encodes CDR1 MNHEY and CDR2 SVGEGT. CDR3 nucleotide sequence: TGTGCCAGCAGAACAACTAGCGGAGACACAGATACGCAGTATTTT. It is translated as CASRTTSGDTDTQYF.

This clonotype came up a few times. This chain connects TRBV11-3 to TRBJ2-3; D call uncertain. The CDR3 length is 13 residues. Trimming cost V 3 bases and J 4 bases, with 8 bases left between them. The germline gives CDR1 SGHNT, CDR2 YENEEA. This CDR3 is CASSFSSADTQYF. The DNA for the CDR3 is TGTGCCAGCAGCTTTTCCTCGGCAGATACGCAGTATTTT.

Regarding this clonotype: Lacking the conserved final phenylalanine or tryptophan, this CDR3 likely reflects a read error. The DNA is left out, because the CDR3 cannot be placed on it with certainty; the CDR3 is given as TCRdb lists it. CDR3 residues: CASSLRGGADYAY. This chain links TRBV7-2 with TRBJ1-2; no DNA check was done on the table's D call, TRBD1. The CDR3 comprises 13 residues, both ends counted. Germline loops: CDR1 SGHTA, CDR2 FQGNSA.